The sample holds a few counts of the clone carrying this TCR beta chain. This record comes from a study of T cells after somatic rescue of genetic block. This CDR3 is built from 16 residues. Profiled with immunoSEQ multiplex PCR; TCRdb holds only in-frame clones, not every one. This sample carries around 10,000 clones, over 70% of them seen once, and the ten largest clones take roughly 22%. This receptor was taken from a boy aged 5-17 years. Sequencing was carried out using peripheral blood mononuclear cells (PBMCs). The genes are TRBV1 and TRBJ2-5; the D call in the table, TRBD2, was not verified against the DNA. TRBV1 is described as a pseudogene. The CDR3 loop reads CTSSQGLAGVQETQYF. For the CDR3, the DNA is TGCACCAGCAGCCAAGGCCTTGCGGGTGTCCAAGAGACCCAGTACTTC.